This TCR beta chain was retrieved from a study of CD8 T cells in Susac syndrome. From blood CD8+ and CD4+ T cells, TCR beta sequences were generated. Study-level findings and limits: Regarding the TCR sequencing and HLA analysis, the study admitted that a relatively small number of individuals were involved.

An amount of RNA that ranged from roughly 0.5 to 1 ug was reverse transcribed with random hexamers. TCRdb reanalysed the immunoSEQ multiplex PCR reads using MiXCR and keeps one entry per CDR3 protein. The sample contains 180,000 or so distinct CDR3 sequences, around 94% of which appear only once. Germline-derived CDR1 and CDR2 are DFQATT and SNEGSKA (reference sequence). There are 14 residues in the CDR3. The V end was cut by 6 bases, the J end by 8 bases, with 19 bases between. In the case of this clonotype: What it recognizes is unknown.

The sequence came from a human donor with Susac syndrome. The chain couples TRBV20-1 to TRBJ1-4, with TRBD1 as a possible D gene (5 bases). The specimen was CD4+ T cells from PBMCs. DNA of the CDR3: TGCAGTGCCGCGAGGGACCGGGCTGGGGAAAAACTGTTTTTT. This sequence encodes CSAARDRAGEKLFF.